This T cell receptor (beta chain) was identified in a study of early T cells in non-severe SARS-CoV-2 infection. The overall study: Sequencing of unsorted whole blood was done on bulk RNA, leaving chains unpaired. Study findings and constraints: Clonotype matching in VDJdb favored anti-spike CD8 responses and did not capture private and CD4 specificities.

This clonotype was seen many times. Its antigen is as yet unknown. Attachment of unique molecular identifiers to individual cDNA molecules was performed. TCRdb processed the 5' RACE reads anew with MiXCR; each CDR3 protein has one entry. This sample has around 82,000 distinct CDR3 sequences, with roughly 10% found just once. Germline values: CDR1 LGHNA, CDR2 YSLEER. V shed 0 bases and J shed 8 bases, with 10 bases lying between them. There are 14 residues in the CDR3. This clonotype originated in an adult who was a healthcare worker with PCR-confirmed SARS-CoV-2 infection or an uninfected control (not recorded which). The chain links TRBV4-3 to TRBJ1-4; possible D gene TRBD1, 5 bases. The specimen sequenced was whole blood. In DNA form, the CDR3 reads TGCGCCAGCAGCCAAGACGGGGCGGAGGAAAAACTGTTTTTT. Encoded protein: CASSQDGAEEKLFF.